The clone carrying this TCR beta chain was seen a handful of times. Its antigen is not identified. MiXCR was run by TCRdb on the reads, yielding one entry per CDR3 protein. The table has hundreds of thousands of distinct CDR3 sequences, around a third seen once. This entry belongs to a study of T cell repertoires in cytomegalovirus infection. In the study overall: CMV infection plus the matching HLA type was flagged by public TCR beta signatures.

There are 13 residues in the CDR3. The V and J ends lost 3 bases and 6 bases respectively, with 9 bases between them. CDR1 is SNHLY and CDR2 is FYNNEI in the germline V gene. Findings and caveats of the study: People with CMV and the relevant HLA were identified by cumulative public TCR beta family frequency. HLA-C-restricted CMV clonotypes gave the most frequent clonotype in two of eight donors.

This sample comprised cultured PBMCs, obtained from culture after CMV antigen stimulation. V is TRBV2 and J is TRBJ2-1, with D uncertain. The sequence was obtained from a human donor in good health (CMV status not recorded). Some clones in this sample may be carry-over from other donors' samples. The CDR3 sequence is CASSEDLFNEQFF. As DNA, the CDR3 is TGTGCCAGCAGTGAGGATTTGTTCAATGAGCAGTTCTTC.